This TCR beta chain came from a study of identifying expanded T cells in peripheral blood. Study-wide findings and caveats: Differentially abundant clones: about 1.2 between replicates, just under 17 at about two weeks, less than 20 at four. Two-week clone count variance significantly increased as total template count grew.

Regarding this clone: Its specificity is unknown.

The germline CDR1 and CDR2 sequences are SGHRS and YFSETQ. The CDR3 length is 14 residues. V lost 3 bases, J lost 4 bases, and 14 bases lay in between. Profiled with immunoSEQ multiplex PCR; TCRdb holds only in-frame clones, not every one. The table records approximately 130,000 clones, 70% to 90% of them present only once. No infections or other immune events were documented during collection. The V call is TRBV5-1, the J call TRBJ2-7; D might be TRBD1 (5 bases). This receptor was identified in a person between 18 and 75 years old in good health. Sequenced sample: blood. The CDR3 is CASSSSGAPYEQYF. In DNA form, the CDR3 reads TGCGCCAGCAGCTCCTCTGGGGCACCTTACGAGCAGTACTTC.